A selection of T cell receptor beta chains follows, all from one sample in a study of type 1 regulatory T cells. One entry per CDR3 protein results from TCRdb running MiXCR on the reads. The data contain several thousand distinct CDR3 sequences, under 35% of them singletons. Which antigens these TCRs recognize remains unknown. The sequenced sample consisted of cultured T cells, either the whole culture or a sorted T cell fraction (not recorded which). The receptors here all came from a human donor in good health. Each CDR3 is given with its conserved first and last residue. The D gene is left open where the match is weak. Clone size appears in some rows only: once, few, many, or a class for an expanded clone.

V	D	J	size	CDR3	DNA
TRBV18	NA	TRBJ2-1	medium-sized	CASSPSHSEQFF	TGTGCCAGCTCACCGTCGCACAGCGAGCAGTTCTTC
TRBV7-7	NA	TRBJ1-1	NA	CASSLFRGTEAFF	TGTGCTAGCAGCTTATTTCGGGGCACTGAAGCTTTCTTT
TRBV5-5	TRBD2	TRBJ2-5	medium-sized	CASSLSGARETQYF	TGTGCCAGCAGCTTGAGCGGGGCTCGGGAGACCCAGTACTTC
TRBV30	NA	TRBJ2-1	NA	CAERGPRSGEQFF	TGTGCTGAAAGAGGCCCCCGCAGCGGTGAGCAGTTCTTC
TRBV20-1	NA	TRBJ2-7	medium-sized	CSARVDDYEQYF	TGCAGTGCTAGAGTCGACGACTACGAGCAGTACTTC
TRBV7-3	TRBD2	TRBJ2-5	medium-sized	CASSVGLAGGLETQYF	TGTGCCAGCAGCGTGGGACTAGCGGGAGGTTTAGAGACCCAGTACTTC
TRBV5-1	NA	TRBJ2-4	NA	CASSYRDIQYF	TGCGCCAGCAGCTACAGGGACATTCAGTACTTC
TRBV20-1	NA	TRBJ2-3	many	CSATRQTSTDTQYF	TGCAGTGCTACAAGACAGACAAGCACAGATACGCAGTATTTT
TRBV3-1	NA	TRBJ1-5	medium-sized	CASSPAGVNQPQHF	TGTGCCAGCAGCCCTGCCGGGGTGAATCAGCCCCAGCATTTT
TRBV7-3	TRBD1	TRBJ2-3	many	CASSSGTGLQYF	TGTGCCAGCAGCTCGGGGACAGGGTTGCAGTATTTT
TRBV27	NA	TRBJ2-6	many	CASRSLAGANVLTF	TGTGCCAGCCGATCCTTGGCTGGGGCCAACGTCCTGACTTTC
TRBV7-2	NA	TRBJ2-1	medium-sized	CAGRGALVEQFF	TGTGCCGGGCGTGGGGCCTTGGTTGAGCAGTTCTTC
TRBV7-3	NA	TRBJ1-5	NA	CASSQGFGQPQHF	TGTGCCAGCAGCCAGGGTTTTGGACAGCCCCAGCATTTT
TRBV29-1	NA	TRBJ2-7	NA	CSVGGGFYEQYF	TGCAGCGTTGGAGGAGGGTTCTACGAGCAGTACTTC
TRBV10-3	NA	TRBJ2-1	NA	CAIGAGLNEQFF	TGTGCCATTGGAGCGGGTCTCAATGAGCAGTTCTTC
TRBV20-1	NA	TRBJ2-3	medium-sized	CSLTSSFTDTQYF	TGCAGTTTAACGAGTTCCTTCACAGATACGCAGTATTTT
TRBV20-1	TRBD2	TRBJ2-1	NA	CSARMASGTYYNEQFF	TGCAGTGCTAGAATGGCTAGCGGGACATACTACAATGAGCAGTTCTTC
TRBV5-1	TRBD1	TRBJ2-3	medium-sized	CASAGGRSTDTQYF	TGCGCCAGCGCAGGGGGCCGGAGCACAGATACGCAGTATTTT
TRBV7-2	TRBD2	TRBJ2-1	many	CASSFSGSRNEQFF	TGTGCCAGCAGCTTTAGCGGGAGTAGAAATGAGCAGTTCTTC
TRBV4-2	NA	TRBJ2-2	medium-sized	CASSPTTTVNTGELFF	TGTGCCAGCAGTCCAACGACGACCGTTAACACCGGGGAGCTGTTTTTT
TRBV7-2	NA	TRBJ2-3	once	CASSPFRDTQYF	TGTGCCAGCAGCCCCTTTCGGGATACGCAGTATTTT
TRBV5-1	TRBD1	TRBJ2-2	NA	CASSFNGQGNTGELFF	TGCGCCAGCAGCTTTAACGGACAGGGGAACACCGGGGAGCTGTTTTTT
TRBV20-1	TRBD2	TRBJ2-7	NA	CSAKLAGSSYEQYF	TGCAGTGCAAAATTAGCGGGATCCTCCTACGAGCAGTACTTC
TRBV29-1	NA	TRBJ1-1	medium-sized	CSANRLLMNTEAFF	TGCAGCGCGAATCGACTGCTTATGAACACTGAAGCTTTCTTT
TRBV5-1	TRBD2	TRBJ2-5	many	CASSFGLAGEDLKTQYF	TGCGCCAGCAGCTTTGGTCTAGCGGGAGAGGATTTGAAGACCCAGTACTTC
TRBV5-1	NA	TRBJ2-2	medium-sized	CASSWDYTGELFF	TGCGCCAGCAGCTGGGACTACACCGGGGAGCTGTTTTTT
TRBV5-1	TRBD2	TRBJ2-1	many	CASSGGSTYNEQFF	TGCGCCAGCAGCGGCGGGAGCACCTACAATGAGCAGTTCTTC
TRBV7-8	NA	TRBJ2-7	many	CASSLDGGPSYEQYF	TGTGCCAGCAGCTTAGATGGGGGACCCTCCTACGAGCAGTACTTC
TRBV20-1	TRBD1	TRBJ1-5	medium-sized	CSANPGQGQPQHF	TGCAGTGCTAACCCGGGACAGGGTCAGCCCCAGCATTTT
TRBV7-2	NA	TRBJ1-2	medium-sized	CASSLVLGGLRGYTF	TGTGCCAGCAGCTTAGTCCTTGGCGGTTTGCGTGGCTACACCTTC
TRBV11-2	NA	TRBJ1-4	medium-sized	CASSFLRGGKLFF	TGTGCCAGCAGCTTTTTGAGGGGTGGAAAACTGTTTTTT
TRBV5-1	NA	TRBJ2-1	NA	CASRDYHNEQFF	TGCGCCAGCAGAGACTACCACAATGAGCAGTTCTTC